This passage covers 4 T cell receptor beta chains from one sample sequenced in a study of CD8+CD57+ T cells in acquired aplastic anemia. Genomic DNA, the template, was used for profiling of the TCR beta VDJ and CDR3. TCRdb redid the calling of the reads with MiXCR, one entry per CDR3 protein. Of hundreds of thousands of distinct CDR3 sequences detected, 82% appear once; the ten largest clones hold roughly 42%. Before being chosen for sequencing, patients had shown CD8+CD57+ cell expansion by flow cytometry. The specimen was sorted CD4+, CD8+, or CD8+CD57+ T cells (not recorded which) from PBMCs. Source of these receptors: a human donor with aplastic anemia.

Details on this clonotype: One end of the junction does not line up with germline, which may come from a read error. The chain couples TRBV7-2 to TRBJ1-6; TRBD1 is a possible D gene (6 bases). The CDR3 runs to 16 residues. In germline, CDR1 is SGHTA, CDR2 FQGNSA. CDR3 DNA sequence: TGTGGCAGCAAGACTAGCGGGGGGGCCACACCTACAATGCTCCACTTT. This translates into CGSKTSGGATPTMLHF.

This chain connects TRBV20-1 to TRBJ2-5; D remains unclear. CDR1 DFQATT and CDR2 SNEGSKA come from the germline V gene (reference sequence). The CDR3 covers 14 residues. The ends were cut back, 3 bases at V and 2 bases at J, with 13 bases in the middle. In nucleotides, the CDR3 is TGCAGTGCTAGCTTGCGCGAATGGCAAGAGACCCAGTACTTC. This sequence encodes CSASLREWQETQYF.

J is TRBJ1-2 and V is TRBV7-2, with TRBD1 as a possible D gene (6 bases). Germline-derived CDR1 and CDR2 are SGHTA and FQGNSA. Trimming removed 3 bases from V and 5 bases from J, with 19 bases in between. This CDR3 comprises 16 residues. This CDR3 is CASSLEGDRLGYGYTF. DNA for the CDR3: TGTGCCAGCAGCTTGGAGGGGGACCGGCTGGGGTATGGCTACACCTTC.

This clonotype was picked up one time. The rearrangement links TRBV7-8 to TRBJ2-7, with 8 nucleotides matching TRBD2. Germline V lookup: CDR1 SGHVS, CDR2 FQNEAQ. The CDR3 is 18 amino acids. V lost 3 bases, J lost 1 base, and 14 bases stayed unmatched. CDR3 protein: CASSFAGGGDTLSYEQYV. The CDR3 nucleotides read TGTGCCAGCAGCTTTGCGGGAGGCGGCGATACGCTTTCCTACGAGCAGTACGTC.